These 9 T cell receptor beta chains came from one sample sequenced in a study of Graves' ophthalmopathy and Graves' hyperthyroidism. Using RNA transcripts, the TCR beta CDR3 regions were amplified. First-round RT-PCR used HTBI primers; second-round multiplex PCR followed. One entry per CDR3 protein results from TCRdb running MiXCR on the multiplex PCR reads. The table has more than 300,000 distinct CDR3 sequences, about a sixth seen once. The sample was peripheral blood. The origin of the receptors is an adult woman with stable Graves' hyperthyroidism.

DNA of the CDR3: TGTGCCAGCAGTTCCGGGACATTCTCCACCGGGGAGCTGTTTTTT. Protein sequence: CASSSGTFSTGELFF. The chain combines TRBV6-4 with TRBJ2-2; D possibly corresponds to TRBD1 (6 bases). Deletions cut 5 bases from V and 4 bases from J, with 14 bases between. The CDR3 is 15 amino acids. Germline lookup yields CDR1 MRHNA and CDR2 SNTAGT.

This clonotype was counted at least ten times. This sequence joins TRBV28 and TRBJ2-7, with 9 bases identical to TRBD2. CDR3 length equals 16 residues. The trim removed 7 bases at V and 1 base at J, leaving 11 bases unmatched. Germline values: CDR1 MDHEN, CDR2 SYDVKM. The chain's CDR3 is CASNQPLAGLSYEQYF. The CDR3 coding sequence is TGTGCCAGCAACCAGCCTCTAGCGGGATTATCCTACGAGCAGTACTTC.

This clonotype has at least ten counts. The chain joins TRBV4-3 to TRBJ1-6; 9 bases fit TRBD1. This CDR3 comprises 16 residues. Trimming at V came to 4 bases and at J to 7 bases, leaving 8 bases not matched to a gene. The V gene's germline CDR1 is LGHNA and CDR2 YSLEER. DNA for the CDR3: TGCGCCAGCAGCCGAACACAGGGGGCAGTCAATTCACCCCTCCACTTT. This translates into CASSRTQGAVNSPLHF.

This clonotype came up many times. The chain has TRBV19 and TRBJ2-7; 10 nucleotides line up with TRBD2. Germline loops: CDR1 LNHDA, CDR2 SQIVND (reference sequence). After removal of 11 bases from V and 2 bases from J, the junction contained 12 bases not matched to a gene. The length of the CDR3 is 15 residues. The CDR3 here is CASAPSLAGAYEQYF. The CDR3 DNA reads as TGTGCCTCTGCCCCATCTCTAGCGGGAGCCTACGAGCAGTACTTC.

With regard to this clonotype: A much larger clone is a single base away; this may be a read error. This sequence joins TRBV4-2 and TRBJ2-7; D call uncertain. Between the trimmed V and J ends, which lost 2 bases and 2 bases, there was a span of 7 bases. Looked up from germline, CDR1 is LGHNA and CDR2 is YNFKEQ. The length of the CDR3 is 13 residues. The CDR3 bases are TGTGCCAGCAGCCAACGGAGCCCCTACGAGCAGTACTTC. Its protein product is CASSQRSPYEQYF.

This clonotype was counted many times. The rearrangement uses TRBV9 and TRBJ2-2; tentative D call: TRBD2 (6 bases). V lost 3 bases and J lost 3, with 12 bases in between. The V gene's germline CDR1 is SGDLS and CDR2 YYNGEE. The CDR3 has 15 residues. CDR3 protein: CASSGRDWYTGELFF. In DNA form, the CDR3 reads TGTGCCAGCAGCGGACGGGACTGGTACACCGGGGAGCTGTTTTTT.

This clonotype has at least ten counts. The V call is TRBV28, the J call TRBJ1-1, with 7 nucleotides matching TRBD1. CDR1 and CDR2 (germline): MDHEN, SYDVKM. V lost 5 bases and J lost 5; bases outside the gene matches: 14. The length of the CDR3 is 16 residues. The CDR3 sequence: CASSETGRLSRTEAFF. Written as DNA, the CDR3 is TGTGCCAGCAGTGAGACAGGGCGATTAAGTAGGACTGAAGCTTTCTTT.

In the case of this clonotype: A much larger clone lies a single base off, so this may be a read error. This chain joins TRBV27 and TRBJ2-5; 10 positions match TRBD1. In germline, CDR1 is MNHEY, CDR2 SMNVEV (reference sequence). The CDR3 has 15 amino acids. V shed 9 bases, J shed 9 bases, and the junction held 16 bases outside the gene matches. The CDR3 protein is CASRSEDRGFRPQYF. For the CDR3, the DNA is TGTGCCAGTCGATCCGAGGACAGGGGGTTTCGGCCCCAGTACTTC.

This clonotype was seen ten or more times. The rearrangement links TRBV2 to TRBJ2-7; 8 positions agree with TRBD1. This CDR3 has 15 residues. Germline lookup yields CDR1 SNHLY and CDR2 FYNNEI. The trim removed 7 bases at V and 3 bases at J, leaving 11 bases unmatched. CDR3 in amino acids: CASNLPRQGSYEQYF. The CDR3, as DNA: TGTGCCAGCAACCTTCCCCGACAGGGGAGCTACGAGCAGTACTTC.